This T cell receptor beta chain is drawn from a study of blood T cells in healthy people across ages. Looked up from germline, CDR1 is MNHNY and CDR2 is SVGAGI (reference sequence). V lost 2 bases to trimming and J lost 3 bases; unmatched junction nucleotides: 6. The CDR3 loop spans 16 amino acids. A word on this clonotype: Its antigen is not identified.

General study findings and limits: Whereas aged donors had fewer naive CD4+ cells, long-lived donors had more of them and higher diversity. TCR beta diversity was tightly associated with the proportion of naive T cells.

The use of a sample-barcoded 5' primer and a J-beta primer mix characterized a second PCR of about 7 to 12 cycles. MiXCR, applied by TCRdb to the 5' RACE reads, yields one record per CDR3 protein. Of hundreds of thousands of distinct CDR3 sequences listed, roughly 26% are singletons. Material: blood. This rearrangement joins TRBV6-6 to TRBJ2-5; 10 nucleotides line up with TRBD1. The TCR was taken from a woman in her 70s in good health. The CDR3 DNA follows: TGTGCCAGCAGTTACGGTCCGGGACAGGGGAAAGAGACCCAGTACTTC. Encoded protein: CASSYGPGQGKETQYF.